This TCR beta chain came from a study of glioma-infiltrating T cells. Findings of the study overall: Non-neoplastic patients had below-expected tissue-blood divergence, while all gliomas exceeded expectation. Very few CDR3 sequences were shared between tissue and blood.

Amplification of TCR alpha and beta CDR3 regions from RNA used iRepertoire nested multiplex PCR. One-step reverse transcription and amplification started from approximately 100-400 ng of tissue mRNA or PBMC total RNA. TCRdb passed the multiplex PCR reads through MiXCR, listing each CDR3 protein once. This table holds approximately 110,000 distinct CDR3 sequences, 25% found once. The CDR3 length is 15 residues. V lost 2 bases and J 0 bases, leaving 10 bases between the germline ends. Per the germline V gene, CDR1 is LGHNA and CDR2 is YSLEER. This clonotype was picked up many times. Its antigen is currently unknown.

The TCR originated in a human donor with low-grade glioma or glioblastoma, undergoing nonglioma brain surgery, or in good health (not recorded which). Sequencing was performed on glioma tissue, nonneoplastic brain tissue, or PBMCs (not recorded which). V and J are TRBV4-3 and TRBJ2-5; maybe TRBD2 (6 bases). The CDR3 coding sequence is TGCGCCAGCAGCCAAAATTTAGCGGACCAAGAGACCCAGTACTTC. The encoded protein is CASSQNLADQETQYF.